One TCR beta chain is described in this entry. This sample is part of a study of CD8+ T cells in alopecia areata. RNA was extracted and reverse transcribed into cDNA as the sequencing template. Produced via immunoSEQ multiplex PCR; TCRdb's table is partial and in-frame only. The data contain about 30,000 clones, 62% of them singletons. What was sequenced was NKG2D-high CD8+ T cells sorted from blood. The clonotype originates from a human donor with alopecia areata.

CDR3 sequence (DNA): TGTGCCAGCAGCTTGGCCAGGGGGTACGAGCAGTACTTC. Protein product: CASSLARGYEQYF. V and J are TRBV5-4 and TRBJ2-7; 7 nucleotides agree with TRBD1. Germline CDR1 reads SGHNT; CDR2 reads YYREEE (reference sequence). V lost 0 bases to trimming and J lost 4 bases; unmatched junction nucleotides: 1. The CDR3 length is 13 residues.